Each of the 9 T cell receptor beta chains below was sequenced from the same sample in a study of cytomegalovirus exposure and HLA in healthy donors. Both 60 Vbeta primers and 13 Jbeta primers went into the PCR. Only in-frame clones appear in the TCRdb table, and some are missing; sequencing was by immunoSEQ multiplex PCR. The sample records 110,000 or so clones, over 65% being singletons. The sequencing input was PBMCs. The receptors here all came from a woman younger than 30 in good health and CMV-seronegative.

This clone showed up just once. The chain links TRBV7-9 to TRBJ1-2; TRBD1 matches 9 bases. The CDR3 is 13 amino acids. J was trimmed by 6 bases and V by 6 bases; bases with no gene match: 5. Germline V lookup: CDR1 SEHNR, CDR2 FQNEAQ (reference sequence). The DNA for the CDR3 is TGTGCCAGCAGGGGACAGGGAGATAATGGCTACACCTTC. Translating it yields CASRGQGDNGYTF.

The gene calls are TRBV12-5 and TRBJ2-3; a weak D match, TRBD2 (6 bases). The V gene lost 1 base and the J gene lost 5 bases, with 10 bases spanning the gap. CDR1 LGHNT and CDR2 FRNRAP come from the germline V gene. This CDR3 comprises 14 residues. Here the CDR3 reads CASGLGRELDTQYF. The CDR3 DNA is TGTGCTAGTGGTTTGGGACGGGAGTTAGATACGCAGTATTTT.

The rearrangement uses TRBV9 and TRBJ1-1; D might be TRBD1 (5 bases). Germline values: CDR1 SGDLS, CDR2 YYNGEE. V was shortened by 0 bases and J by 4 bases, with 13 bases between the two germline ends. The CDR3 is made up of 15 amino acids. The chain's CDR3 is CASSVDGWGGTEAFF. The CDR3 coding sequence is TGTGCCAGCAGCGTAGATGGCTGGGGGGGCACTGAAGCTTTCTTT.

The rearrangement uses TRBV19 and TRBJ1-2; D remains unclear. Germline loops: CDR1 LNHDA, CDR2 SQIVND (reference sequence). Trimming stripped 2 bases from V and 3 bases from J, with 10 bases between. The CDR3 is 14 residues long. The DNA for the CDR3 is TGTGCCAGTAGTATAAGCGCCCGGGACTATGGCTACACCTTC. Its translation: CASSISARDYGYTF.

V gene TRBV30 combines with J gene TRBJ2-5, with D possibly TRBD2 on 5 matching bases. With 0 bases removed from V and 7 bases from J, the gap between germline ends came to 12 bases. Germline loops: CDR1 GTSNPN, CDR2 SVGIG (reference sequence). The CDR3 runs 13 residues. CDR3 in amino acids: CAWSVNGLGTQYF. The DNA of the CDR3 is TGTGCCTGGAGTGTAAACGGACTTGGGACCCAGTACTTC. Full variable domain (outside the CDR3, taken from reference TRBV30 and TRBJ2-5): SQTIHQWPATLVQPVGSPLSLECTVEGTSNPNLYWYRQAAGRGLQLLFYSVGIGQISSEVPQNLSASRPQDRQFILSSKKLLLSDSGFYLCAWSVNGLGTQYFGPGTRLLVL.

This chain uses TRBV28 with TRBJ2-7; 14 bases fit TRBD2. CDR1 MDHEN and CDR2 SYDVKM come from the germline V gene. J gave up 2 bases and V 6 bases, and 0 bases lay outside the gene matches. The CDR3 runs 14 residues. In nucleotides, the CDR3 is TGTGCCAGCAGGACTAGCGGGAGGGCCTACGAGCAGTACTTC. Translated, it gives CASRTSGRAYEQYF.

This chain connects TRBV9 to TRBJ2-2, with D possibly TRBD1 on 5 matching bases. V lost 4 bases to trimming and J lost 3 bases, with 10 bases between them. This CDR3 is built from 14 residues. Germline CDR1 reads SGDLS; CDR2 reads YYNGEE. This chain's CDR3 is CASSPRTHTGELFF. DNA for the CDR3: TGTGCCAGCAGCCCCCGGACACACACCGGGGAGCTGTTTTTT.

The gene calls are TRBV6-1 and TRBJ2-7, with 10 nucleotides matching TRBD2. CDR1 is MNHNS and CDR2 is SASEGT in the germline V gene. J gave up 1 base and V 5 bases, and 2 bases lay outside the gene matches. This CDR3 is built from 14 residues. CDR3 protein: CASSRLAGSYEQYF. CDR3 nucleotides: TGTGCCAGCAGTCGACTAGCGGGTTCCTACGAGCAGTACTTC.

This chain joins TRBV5-1 and TRBJ2-5, with 10 bases matching TRBD1. J gave up 4 bases and V 3 bases, and 12 bases lay outside the gene matches. The CDR3 runs 17 residues. Germline V CDR1 and CDR2: SGHRS, YFSETQ. CDR3 DNA: TGCGCCAGCAGCTCGGGACAGGGGATTCGATTCCCAGAGACCCAGTACTTC. This encodes CASSSGQGIRFPETQYF.